The 14 T cell receptor beta chains reported below all come from one sample, sequenced in a study of T-cell reconstitution after alpha-beta-depleted transplantation in children. The library targeted TCRbeta and was prepared with unique molecular identifiers. TCRdb re-called the PCR reads with MiXCR, one entry per CDR3 protein. There are about 72,000 distinct CDR3 sequences in the sample; about 7% occur only once, and approximately 2.3% lies in the top ten. Sample: PBMCs from the stem cell graft donor, taken from the stem cell graft. These receptors all stem from a human donor who donated a stem cell graft to a child with acute lymphoblastic leukemia.

This clonotype was detected many times. The rearrangement links TRBV28 to TRBJ1-1; TRBD1 might be the D (5 bases). Germline CDR1 reads MDHEN; CDR2 reads SYDVKM. Trimming took off 5 bases at V and 2 bases at J, with 12 bases between the two ends. CDR3 length: 14 amino acids. CDR3: CASSKSGGNTEAFF. In nucleotides, the CDR3 is TGTGCCAGCAGTAAATCGGGGGGAAACACTGAAGCTTTCTTT.

This clonotype was detected many times. The rearrangement uses TRBV5-1 and TRBJ2-7, with TRBD1 matching over 9 bases. With V trimmed by 2 bases and J by 5 bases, 11 bases remained unmatched. Looked up from germline, CDR1 is SGHRS and CDR2 is YFSETQ. This CDR3 region has 16 residues. This CDR3 reads CASSFLGGQGSNEQYF. CDR3 DNA: TGCGCCAGCAGCTTTCTCGGCGGACAGGGGTCGAACGAGCAGTACTTC.

This sequence joins TRBV19 and TRBJ2-5, with 7 bases that match TRBD1. The CDR3 loop spans 14 amino acids. Germline trimming cut 6 bases from V and 1 base from J; bases unmatched to any gene: 5. Germline CDR1 reads LNHDA; CDR2 reads SQIVND (reference sequence). CDR3 sequence reads: CASSNRGAQETQYF. CDR3 DNA sequence: TGTGCCAGTAGCAACAGGGGCGCCCAAGAGACCCAGTACTTC. Filled out from reference TRBV19 and TRBJ2-5, the complete variable domain reads DGGITQSPKYLFRKEGQNVTLSCEQNLNHDAMYWYRQDPGQGLRLIYYSQIVNDFQKGDIAEGYSVSREKKESFPLTVTSAQKNPTAFYLCASSNRGAQETQYFGPGTRLLVL.

This sequence joins TRBV6-2 or TRBV6-3 and TRBJ2-6; D possibly uses TRBD1 or TRBD2 (5 bases each). CDR1 is MNHEY and CDR2 is SVGEGT in the germline V gene. The CDR3 runs to 14 residues. Trimming pared 7 bases from V and 4 bases from J, leaving 11 bases between. CDR3 nucleotides: TGTGCCAGCACCGAGGGGTCCGGGGCCAACGTCCTGACTTTC. The encoded protein is CASTEGSGANVLTF.

This clonotype was seen many times. The chain links TRBV7-2 to TRBJ1-5; D ambiguous. This CDR3 is built from 15 residues. Trimming pared 1 base from V and 2 bases from J, leaving 9 bases between. Per germline, CDR1 SGHTA and CDR2 FQGNSA. DNA for the CDR3: TGTGCCAGCAGCTTAGACTCTGGGGGCAATCAGCCCCAGCATTTT. It yields the protein CASSLDSGGNQPQHF.

The chain links TRBV18 to TRBJ2-1; TRBD2 aligns across 7 bases. The CDR3 has 16 amino acids. Trimming took 6 bases from V and 1 from J; bases not matched to a gene: 9. CDR1 KGHSH and CDR2 LQKENI come from the germline V gene. CDR3 sequence reads: CASSPSTSQSYNEQFF. In DNA, the CDR3 is TGTGCCAGCTCGCCTTCGACTAGCCAGTCCTACAATGAGCAGTTCTTC.

In its sample, this clonotype was seen many times. The rearrangement uses TRBV7-3 and TRBJ2-3, with 7 bases identical to TRBD2. CDR1 is SGHTA, CDR2 FQGTGA, per germline. The CDR3 contains 16 residues. V lost 1 base and J lost 3; bases outside the gene matches: 7. CDR3 in DNA: TGTGCCAGCAGCTTAAAGGTCAACGGGAGGACAGATACGCAGTATTTT. Translated, it gives CASSLKVNGRTDTQYF.

This clonotype was counted at least ten times. The genes are TRBV12-3 or TRBV12-4 and TRBJ2-2; 10 bases match TRBD2. The CDR3 covers 16 residues. V dropped 6 bases and J dropped 5; count of bases not matched to a gene: 9. DNA of the CDR3: TGTGCCAGCAGCGGACTAGCGGTTTCGATGACCGGGGAGCTGTTTTTT. Residues: CASSGLAVSMTGELFF.

This clonotype was counted at least ten times. The chain has TRBV7-2 and TRBJ2-1; the D call may be TRBD1 or TRBD2 (5 bases each). This CDR3 region has 12 residues. CDR1 and CDR2 from the germline V gene are SGHTA and FQGNSA. V was pared by 1 base and J by 15 bases, with 13 bases between. CDR3 region: CASSLGGAVGFF. Written as DNA, the CDR3 is TGTGCCAGCAGCTTAGGAGGGGCGGTCGGGTTCTTC.

At least ten counts were recorded for this clonotype. The V and J genes are TRBV7-9 and TRBJ1-1, with D uncertain. The CDR3 loop spans 13 amino acids. Germline V gene lookup returns CDR1 SEHNR and CDR2 FQNEAQ (reference sequence). Trimming pared 7 bases from V and 1 base from J, leaving 10 bases between. The CDR3 sequence: CASTLGWNTEAFF. In DNA, the CDR3 is TGTGCCAGCACCCTCGGTTGGAACACTGAAGCTTTCTTT.

This clonotype was seen ten or more times. This chain links TRBV11-2 with TRBJ1-5; no clear D gene. The CDR3 length is 14 residues. Germline values: CDR1 SGHAT, CDR2 FQNNGV. V shed 1 base and J shed 2 bases, with 6 bases lying between them. The CDR3 protein is CASSLAGGNQPQHF. Written as DNA, the CDR3 is TGTGCCAGCAGCTTAGCCGGTGGCAATCAGCCCCAGCATTTT.

This clonotype was detected only a few times. The chain carries TRBV4-1 and TRBJ2-1; 10 bases map to TRBD1. The CDR3 length is 15 residues. Germline V gene lookup returns CDR1 MGHRA and CDR2 YSYEKL. The V segment lost 1 base and the J segment 6 bases; nucleotides outside the gene matches: 3. For the CDR3, the DNA is TGCGCCAGCAGCCAAGGGACAGGGGGATTCAATGAGCAGTTCTTC. Amino acids: CASSQGTGGFNEQFF.

V is TRBV27 and J is TRBJ2-1, with D perhaps TRBD2 (5 bases). Germline values: CDR1 MNHEY, CDR2 SMNVEV (reference sequence). Trimming took 3 bases from V and 5 from J, leaving 14 bases between them. The CDR3 consists of 15 residues. The CDR3 nucleotides read TGTGCCAGCAGTTTTTCGGAGGAGGTAAACAATGAGCAGTTCTTC. It codes for CASSFSEEVNNEQFF.

Concerning this clonotype: Its ends do not fully match the called genes, so a read error is possible. The gene calls are TRBV5-1 and TRBJ2-2; the D is unclear. CDR3 length: 14 residues. The germline V gene has CDR1 SGHRS and CDR2 YFSETQ. CDR3 sequence: CASSFRLLCGELFF. CDR3 in DNA: TGTGCCAGCAGCTTCCGGCTGCTCTGCGGGGAGCTGTTTTTT.